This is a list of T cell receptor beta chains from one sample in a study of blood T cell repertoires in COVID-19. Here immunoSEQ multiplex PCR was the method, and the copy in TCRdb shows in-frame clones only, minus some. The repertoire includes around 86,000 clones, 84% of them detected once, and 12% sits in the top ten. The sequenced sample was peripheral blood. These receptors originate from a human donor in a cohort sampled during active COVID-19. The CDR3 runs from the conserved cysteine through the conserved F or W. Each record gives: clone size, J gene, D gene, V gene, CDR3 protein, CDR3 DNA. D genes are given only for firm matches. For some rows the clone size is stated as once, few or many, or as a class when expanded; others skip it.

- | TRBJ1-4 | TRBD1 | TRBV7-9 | CASSPGQGAEKLFF | TGTGCCAGCAGCCCGGGACAGGGGGCTGAAAAACTGTTTTTT
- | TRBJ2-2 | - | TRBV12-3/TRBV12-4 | CASSGSTGELFF | TGTGCCAGCAGCGGGAGCACCGGGGAGCTGTTTTTT
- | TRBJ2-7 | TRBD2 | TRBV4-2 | CASSQAGLAGGEQYF | TGTGCCAGCAGCCAGGCAGGGCTAGCGGGAGGCGAGCAGTACTTC
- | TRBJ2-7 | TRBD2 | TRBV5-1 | CASSFESGGYEQYF | TGCGCCAGCAGCTTCGAGTCGGGGGGGTACGAGCAGTACTTC
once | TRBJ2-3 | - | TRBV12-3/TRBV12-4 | CASSFRADTQYF | TGTGCCAGCAGTTTCCGGGCAGATACGCAGTATTTT
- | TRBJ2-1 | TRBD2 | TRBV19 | CASSISPGLAFF | TGTGCCAGTAGTATTAGTCCGGGACTAGCATTCTTC
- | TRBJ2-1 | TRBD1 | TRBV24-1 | CATSDTSPGQGAVYEQFF | TGTGCCACCAGTGACACAAGTCCGGGACAGGGGGCTGTATATGAGCAGTTCTTC
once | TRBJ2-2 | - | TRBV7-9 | CASSLDSSSTGELFF | TGTGCCAGCAGCTTGGACTCTAGTTCGACCGGGGAGCTGTTTTTT
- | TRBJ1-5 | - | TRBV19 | CASSISSGYQPQHF | TGTGCCAGTAGTATCTCATCGGGTTATCAGCCCCAGCATTTT
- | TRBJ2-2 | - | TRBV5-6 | CASSLNSLRNTGELFF | TGTGCCAGCAGCCTGAACAGTTTGAGGAACACCGGGGAGCTGTTTTTT
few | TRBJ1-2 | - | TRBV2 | CASSVADYGYTF | TGTGCCAGCAGTGTGGCGGACTATGGCTACACCTTC
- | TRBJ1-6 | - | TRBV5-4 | CASSLREVNSPLHF | TGTGCCAGCAGCTTGAGGGAGGTTAATTCACCCCTCCACTTT
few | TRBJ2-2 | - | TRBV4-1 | CASSQVAREAGELFF | TGCGCCAGCAGCCAAGTGGCCAGGGAGGCCGGGGAGCTGTTTTTT
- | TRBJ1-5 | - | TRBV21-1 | CASSLRARPISNQSQHF | TGTGCCAGCAGCTTGAGGGCTCGACCGATAAGCAATCAGTCCCAGCATTTT
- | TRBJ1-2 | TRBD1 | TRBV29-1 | CSVVEGQGGNGGYTF | TGCAGCGTTGTTGAGGGACAGGGAGGTAATGGTGGCTACACCTTC
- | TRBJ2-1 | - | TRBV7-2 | CASSLPYVNEQFF | TGTGCCAGCAGCTTACCCTATGTGAATGAGCAGTTCTTC
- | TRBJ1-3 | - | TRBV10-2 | CASSDTPVTGNTIYF | TGCGCCAGCAGTGATACGCCAGTCACTGGAAACACCATATATTTT
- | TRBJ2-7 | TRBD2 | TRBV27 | CASSAGTSGRAHRYEQYF | TGTGCCAGCAGTGCCGGGACTAGCGGGAGGGCCCATAGATACGAGCAGTACTTC
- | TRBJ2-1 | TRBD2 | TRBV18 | CASSPPSGGYNEQFF | TGTGCCAGCTCACCTCCTAGCGGGGGCTACAATGAGCAGTTCTTC
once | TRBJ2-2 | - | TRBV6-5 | CASRDRVNTGELFF | TGTGCCAGCAGGGACAGAGTCAACACCGGGGAGCTGTTTTTT
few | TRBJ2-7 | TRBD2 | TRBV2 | CASRSTSGGYEQYF | TGTGCCAGCAGGTCCACTAGCGGGGGCTACGAGCAGTACTTC
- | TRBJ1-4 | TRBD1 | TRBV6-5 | CASKDGQGGGEKLFF | TGTGCCAGCAAAGACGGACAGGGTGGTGGTGAAAAACTGTTTTTT
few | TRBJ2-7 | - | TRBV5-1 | CASSPAGNSYEQYF | TGCGCCAGCAGCCCCGCAGGGAATTCCTACGAGCAGTACTTC
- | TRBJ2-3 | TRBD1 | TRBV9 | CASSARGQHTDTQYF | TGTGCCAGCAGCGCTAGGGGGCAGCACACAGATACGCAGTATTTT
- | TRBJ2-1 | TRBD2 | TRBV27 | CASRAERGAYNEQFF | TGTGCCAGCAGAGCAGAGCGGGGGGCCTACAATGAGCAGTTCTTC
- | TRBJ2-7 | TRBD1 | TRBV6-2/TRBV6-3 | CASSSWTGAYEQYF | TGTGCCAGCAGTTCCTGGACAGGGGCCTACGAGCAGTACTTC
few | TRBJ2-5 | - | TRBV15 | CATSRGPTSGNTETQYF | TGTGCCACCAGCAGAGGCCCCACCTCAGGGAATACGGAGACCCAGTACTTC
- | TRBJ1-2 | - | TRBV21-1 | CASSSQTSSNYGYTF | TGTGCCAGCAGTTCTCAGACTAGTTCTAACTATGGCTACACCTTC
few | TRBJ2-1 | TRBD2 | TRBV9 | CASSVGGTSANEQFF | TGTGCCAGCAGCGTCGGGGGGACTAGTGCCAATGAGCAGTTCTTC
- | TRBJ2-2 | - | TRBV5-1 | CASSLGLAGELFF | TGCGCCAGCAGCTTGGGACTAGCCGGGGAGCTGTTTTTT
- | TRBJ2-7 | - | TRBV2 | CASREQGSSYEQYF | TGTGCCAGCAGGGAACAGGGAAGCTCCTACGAGCAGTACTTC
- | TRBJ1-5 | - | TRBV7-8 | CASSLIRGQIEQPQHF | TGTGCCAGCAGCTTAATTAGGGGCCAAATAGAGCAGCCCCAGCATTTT
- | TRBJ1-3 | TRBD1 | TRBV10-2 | CASSESRAGTGGNTIYF | TGCGCCAGCAGTGAGTCGAGGGCAGGGACAGGAGGAAACACCATATATTTT
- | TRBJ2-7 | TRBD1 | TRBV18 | CASSPGQARDEQYF | TGTGCCAGCTCACCAGGACAGGCCAGGGACGAGCAGTACTTC
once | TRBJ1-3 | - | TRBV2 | CASSEARGAGNTIYF | TGTGCCAGCAGTGAAGCGCGGGGGGCTGGAAACACCATATATTTT
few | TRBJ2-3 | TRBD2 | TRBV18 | CASSPFLAGGIDTQYF | TGTGCCAGCTCACCATTCTTAGCGGGAGGGATCGATACGCAGTATTTT
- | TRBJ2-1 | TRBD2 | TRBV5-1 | CASSLAFAGGMNEQFF | TGCGCCAGCAGCTTGGCCTTCGCGGGGGGGATGAATGAGCAGTTCTTC
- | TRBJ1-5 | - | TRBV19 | CASSIGGRGVGQPQHF | TGTGCCAGTAGTATAGGAGGCAGGGGAGTGGGTCAGCCCCAGCATTTT
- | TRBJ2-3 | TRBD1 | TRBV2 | CASRRQGANTDTQYF | TGTGCCAGCAGGAGGCAGGGGGCCAACACAGATACGCAGTATTTT
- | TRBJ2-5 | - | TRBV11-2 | CASSFQGSGTQYF | TGTGCCAGCAGCTTCCAGGGTAGTGGGACCCAGTACTTC
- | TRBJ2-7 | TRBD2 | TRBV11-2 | CASSISGRGLYEQYF | TGTGCCAGCAGCATCTCAGGGCGGGGACTATACGAGCAGTACTTC
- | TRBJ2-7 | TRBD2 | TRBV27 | CASSLALAGAYEQYF | TGTGCCAGCAGTTTGGCGTTAGCGGGAGCCTACGAGCAGTACTTC
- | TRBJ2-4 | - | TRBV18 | CASSQLAPGGNIQYF | TGTGCCAGCTCCCAGCTAGCGCCCGGAGGGAACATTCAGTACTTC
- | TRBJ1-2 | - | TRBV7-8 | CASSHGGSSYGYTF | TGTGCCAGCAGCCATGGGGGGTCTTCCTATGGCTACACCTTC
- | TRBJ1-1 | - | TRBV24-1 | CATSDRGGYTEAFF | TGTGCCACCAGTGATAGGGGGGGTTACACTGAAGCTTTCTTT
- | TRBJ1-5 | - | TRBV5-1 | CASSLAGINQPQHF | TGCGCCAGCAGCTTGGCAGGGATCAATCAGCCCCAGCATTTT
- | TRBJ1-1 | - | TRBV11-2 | CASSRIPWGGHTEAFF | TGTGCCAGCAGCCGTATACCCTGGGGAGGGCACACTGAAGCTTTCTTT
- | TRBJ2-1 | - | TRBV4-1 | CASSQPVWRAHNEQFF | TGCGCCAGCAGCCAACCGGTCTGGCGGGCCCACAATGAGCAGTTCTTC
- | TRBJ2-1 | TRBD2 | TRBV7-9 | CASSLDGGGSRNEQFF | TGTGCCAGCAGCTTAGATGGCGGGGGGTCTCGCAATGAGCAGTTCTTC
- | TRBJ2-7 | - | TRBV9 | CASSAGLLSYEQYF | TGTGCCAGCAGCGCGGGACTGCTCTCCTACGAGCAGTACTTC
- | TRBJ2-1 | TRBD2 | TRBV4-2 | CASSQPTSGGRGEQFF | TGTGCCAGCAGCCAACCAACTAGCGGGGGACGTGGGGAGCAGTTCTTC
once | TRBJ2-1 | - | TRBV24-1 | CATSDRMASYNEQFF | TGTGCCACCAGTGATCGAATGGCCTCCTACAATGAGCAGTTCTTC
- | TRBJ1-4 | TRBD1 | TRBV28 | CASSFPGTGGPRLFF | TGTGCCAGCAGTTTTCCTGGGACAGGCGGCCCAAGGCTGTTTTTT
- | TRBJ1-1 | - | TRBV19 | CASSRSPINTEAFF | TGTGCCAGTAGTCGGTCGCCTATCAACACTGAAGCTTTCTTT
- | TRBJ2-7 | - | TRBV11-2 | CASSLDAGSYEQYF | TGTGCCAGCAGCTTAGACGCCGGCTCCTACGAGCAGTACTTC
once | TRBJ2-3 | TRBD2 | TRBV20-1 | CSASMTSGPTDTQYF | TGCAGTGCTAGTATGACTAGCGGCCCCACAGATACGCAGTATTTT
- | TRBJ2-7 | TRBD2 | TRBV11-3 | CASSLGGTTGEQYF | TGTGCCAGCAGCTTAGGAGGGACTACCGGCGAGCAGTACTTC
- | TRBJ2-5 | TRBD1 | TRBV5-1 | CASSFTGGETQYF | TGCGCCAGCAGCTTCACAGGGGGGGAGACCCAGTACTTC
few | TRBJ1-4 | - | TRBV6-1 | CASSEGTRWLFF | TGTGCCAGCAGCGAAGGGACTCGGTGGCTGTTTTTT
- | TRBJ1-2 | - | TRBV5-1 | CASSLLTGSGYTF | TGCGCCAGCAGCTTGCTCACAGGGAGCGGCTACACCTTC